These T cell receptor beta chains were read from a single sample in a study of blood T cell repertoires in COVID-19. Libraries were prepared by immunoSEQ multiplex PCR; TCRdb keeps only in-frame clonotypes and omits some of them. The sample has 200,000 to 250,000 clones, less than 85% seen once. Sequencing was performed on peripheral blood. All receptors derive from an elderly woman with COVID-19, enrolled during active disease. Each CDR3 is given with its conserved first and last residue. The order of the fields is J gene, clone size, V gene, D gene, CDR3 protein, CDR3 DNA. D genes are given only for firm matches. The listing skips clone size in some rows; elsewhere it reads once, few, many or a size class.

j_call: TRBJ1-4; clone_size: once; v_call: TRBV28; d_call: .; cdr3_aa: CASLAPLPTEKLFF; cdr3_nt: TGTGCCAGCCTAGCCCCCCTCCCTACTGAAAAACTGTTTTTT
j_call: TRBJ1-3; clone_size: .; v_call: TRBV5-6; d_call: .; cdr3_aa: CASSLAGNTIYF; cdr3_nt: TGTGCCAGCAGCTTGGCAGGAAACACCATATATTTT
j_call: TRBJ1-3; clone_size: .; v_call: TRBV6-6; d_call: .; cdr3_aa: CASSFGGSGNTIYF; cdr3_nt: TGTGCCAGCAGTTTTGGGGGGTCCGGAAACACCATATATTTT
j_call: TRBJ2-5; clone_size: .; v_call: TRBV5-6; d_call: .; cdr3_aa: CASSTQRGETQYF; cdr3_nt: TGTGCCAGCAGCACGCAACGGGGAGAGACCCAGTACTTC
j_call: TRBJ1-1; clone_size: .; v_call: TRBV6-1; d_call: TRBD1; cdr3_aa: CASSETGGASAFF; cdr3_nt: TGTGCCAGCAGTGAGACAGGGGGCGCGTCAGCTTTCTTT
j_call: TRBJ2-1; clone_size: few; v_call: TRBV7-8; d_call: TRBD2; cdr3_aa: CASVRGGRGPLSYNEQFF; cdr3_nt: TGTGCCAGCGTTCGGGGGGGGCGGGGGCCCCTCTCCTACAATGAGCAGTTCTTC
j_call: TRBJ1-4; clone_size: .; v_call: TRBV2; d_call: .; cdr3_aa: CASSEEAGNFEKLFF; cdr3_nt: TGTGCCAGCAGTGAAGAGGCAGGGAATTTCGAAAAACTGTTTTTT
j_call: TRBJ1-5; clone_size: .; v_call: TRBV5-1; d_call: .; cdr3_aa: CASSLDGDQPQHF; cdr3_nt: TGCGCCAGCAGCTTGGACGGTGATCAGCCCCAGCATTTT
j_call: TRBJ2-7; clone_size: .; v_call: TRBV5-1; d_call: TRBD1; cdr3_aa: CASSFGTVYEQYF; cdr3_nt: TGCGCCAGCAGCTTCGGGACAGTCTACGAGCAGTACTTC
j_call: TRBJ2-7; clone_size: .; v_call: TRBV7-2; d_call: .; cdr3_aa: CASSFGGSSYEQYF; cdr3_nt: TGTGCCAGCAGCTTTGGGGGGAGCTCCTACGAGCAGTACTTC
j_call: TRBJ1-4; clone_size: once; v_call: TRBV10-3; d_call: TRBD1; cdr3_aa: CAIRGTGGEKLFF; cdr3_nt: TGTGCCATCAGGGGGACAGGCGGTGAAAAACTGTTTTTT
j_call: TRBJ2-7; clone_size: .; v_call: TRBV6-6; d_call: TRBD1; cdr3_aa: CASSRDREYEQYF; cdr3_nt: TGTGCCAGCAGCCGGGACAGAGAATACGAGCAGTACTTC
j_call: TRBJ1-5; clone_size: .; v_call: TRBV19; d_call: .; cdr3_aa: CASSIGGLRNQPQHF; cdr3_nt: TGTGCCAGTAGTATAGGAGGCCTGCGGAATCAGCCCCAGCATTTT
j_call: TRBJ1-3; clone_size: .; v_call: TRBV28; d_call: .; cdr3_aa: CASSFQMHSGNTIYF; cdr3_nt: TGTGCCAGCAGTTTCCAGATGCACTCTGGAAACACCATATATTTT
j_call: TRBJ2-1; clone_size: .; v_call: TRBV11-1; d_call: .; cdr3_aa: CAGSPLNEQFF; cdr3_nt: TGTGCCGGCAGTCCTCTGAATGAGCAGTTCTTC
j_call: TRBJ2-5; clone_size: .; v_call: TRBV7-2; d_call: .; cdr3_aa: CASSHGSGETQYF; cdr3_nt: TGTGCCAGCAGCCACGGGTCCGGGGAGACCCAGTACTTC
j_call: TRBJ2-7; clone_size: .; v_call: TRBV3-1/TRBV3-2; d_call: .; cdr3_aa: CASSQYMGDEQYF; cdr3_nt: TGTGCCAGCAGCCAATATATGGGAGACGAGCAGTACTTC
j_call: TRBJ2-7; clone_size: .; v_call: TRBV7-3; d_call: .; cdr3_aa: CASSWGLSYEQYF; cdr3_nt: TGTGCCAGCAGCTGGGGACTCTCCTACGAGCAGTACTTC
j_call: TRBJ1-5; clone_size: .; v_call: TRBV28; d_call: TRBD1; cdr3_aa: CASSRPSLDRVDQPQHF; cdr3_nt: TGTGCCAGCAGTCGGCCCTCCCTGGACAGGGTGGACCAGCCCCAGCATTTT
j_call: TRBJ1-2; clone_size: .; v_call: TRBV3-1/TRBV3-2; d_call: TRBD1; cdr3_aa: CASSLRQTGGAEGTF; cdr3_nt: TGTGCCAGCAGCCTCAGACAGACAGGGGGCGCGGAGGGCACCTTC
j_call: TRBJ2-3; clone_size: .; v_call: TRBV12-3/TRBV12-4; d_call: TRBD1; cdr3_aa: CASSFQGADTQYF; cdr3_nt: TGTGCCAGCAGTTTCCAGGGGGCAGATACGCAGTATTTT
j_call: TRBJ1-1; clone_size: few; v_call: TRBV3-1/TRBV3-2; d_call: .; cdr3_aa: CASSPSGSGDTEAFF; cdr3_nt: TGTGCCAGCAGCCCCTCCGGTTCAGGGGATACTGAAGCTTTCTTT
j_call: TRBJ1-6; clone_size: .; v_call: TRBV3-1/TRBV3-2; d_call: TRBD1; cdr3_aa: CASSPTGLGSPLHF; cdr3_nt: TGTGCCAGCAGCCCGACAGGGTTGGGGTCACCCCTCCACTTT
j_call: TRBJ1-3; clone_size: .; v_call: TRBV7-2; d_call: TRBD1; cdr3_aa: CASSSNRGNTIYF; cdr3_nt: TGTGCCAGCAGCTCCAACAGGGGGAACACCATATATTTT
j_call: TRBJ2-7; clone_size: once; v_call: TRBV28; d_call: TRBD1; cdr3_aa: CASRAGTASSYEQYF; cdr3_nt: TGTGCCAGCAGGGCCGGGACAGCCTCATCCTACGAGCAGTACTTC
j_call: TRBJ1-6; clone_size: .; v_call: TRBV2; d_call: .; cdr3_aa: CASRRSSYNSPLHF; cdr3_nt: TGTGCCAGCAGGAGGAGCTCCTATAATTCACCCCTCCACTTT
j_call: TRBJ2-7; clone_size: .; v_call: TRBV6-5; d_call: TRBD2; cdr3_aa: CASRVGLAVDEQYF; cdr3_nt: TGTGCCAGCAGGGTGGGACTAGCGGTTGACGAGCAGTACTTC
j_call: TRBJ1-6; clone_size: .; v_call: TRBV7-8; d_call: .; cdr3_aa: CASSLEFFSRDSPLHF; cdr3_nt: TGTGCCAGCAGCTTAGAGTTTTTCTCGCGGGATTCACCCCTCCACTTT
j_call: TRBJ1-2; clone_size: .; v_call: TRBV20-1; d_call: .; cdr3_aa: CSASGNGYTF; cdr3_nt: TGCAGTGCAAGCGGGAATGGCTACACCTTC
j_call: TRBJ1-3; clone_size: .; v_call: TRBV9; d_call: TRBD1; cdr3_aa: CASSVGDSHGSVTIYF; cdr3_nt: TGTGCCAGCAGCGTAGGGGACAGCCACGGTTCGGTCACCATATATTTT
j_call: TRBJ1-3; clone_size: .; v_call: TRBV5-1; d_call: .; cdr3_aa: CASSSGQNSGNTIYF; cdr3_nt: TGCGCCAGCAGCTCCGGACAGAACTCTGGAAACACCATATATTTT
j_call: TRBJ2-5; clone_size: .; v_call: TRBV29-1; d_call: .; cdr3_aa: CSVRSSQETQYF; cdr3_nt: TGCAGCGTTCGTAGCAGCCAAGAGACCCAGTACTTC
j_call: TRBJ1-5; clone_size: .; v_call: TRBV9; d_call: TRBD1; cdr3_aa: CASSPDRGHQPQHF; cdr3_nt: TGTGCCAGCAGCCCCGACAGGGGGCATCAGCCCCAGCATTTT
j_call: TRBJ2-1; clone_size: .; v_call: TRBV24-1; d_call: .; cdr3_aa: CATSGGTSGEQFF; cdr3_nt: TGTGCCACCAGTGGAGGGACTTCCGGTGAGCAGTTCTTC
j_call: TRBJ2-7; clone_size: .; v_call: TRBV9; d_call: TRBD1; cdr3_aa: CASSVGGQGMYEQYF; cdr3_nt: TGTGCCAGCAGCGTAGGGGGACAGGGCATGTACGAGCAGTACTTC
j_call: TRBJ2-1; clone_size: .; v_call: TRBV9; d_call: .; cdr3_aa: CASSAGGTANSYNEQFF; cdr3_nt: TGTGCCAGCAGCGCGGGGGGGACAGCTAACTCCTACAATGAGCAGTTCTTC
j_call: TRBJ1-2; clone_size: .; v_call: TRBV9; d_call: TRBD1; cdr3_aa: CASSSGQGDGYTF; cdr3_nt: TGTGCCAGCAGCTCGGGACAGGGAGATGGCTACACCTTC
j_call: TRBJ1-3; clone_size: .; v_call: TRBV4-1; d_call: TRBD1; cdr3_aa: CASRLSFQGQGPGNTIYF; cdr3_nt: TGCGCCAGCAGGCTATCCTTCCAGGGACAGGGACCTGGAAACACCATATATTTT
j_call: TRBJ2-2; clone_size: .; v_call: TRBV5-6; d_call: TRBD2; cdr3_aa: CASSSMGLPNTGELFF; cdr3_nt: TGTGCCAGCAGCTCGATGGGACTACCCAACACCGGGGAGCTGTTTTTT
j_call: TRBJ2-7; clone_size: once; v_call: TRBV5-1; d_call: .; cdr3_aa: CASSLAGTYPYEQYF; cdr3_nt: TGCGCCAGCAGCTTGGCCGGGACTTACCCCTACGAGCAGTACTTC
j_call: TRBJ2-5; clone_size: .; v_call: TRBV14; d_call: TRBD1; cdr3_aa: CASSQLDRGVRETQYF; cdr3_nt: TGTGCCAGCAGCCAATTGGACAGGGGGGTGAGGGAGACCCAGTACTTC
j_call: TRBJ2-1; clone_size: .; v_call: TRBV20-1; d_call: TRBD2; cdr3_aa: CSASIGLAGASYNEQFF; cdr3_nt: TGCAGTGCTAGTATCGGACTAGCGGGAGCCTCCTACAATGAGCAGTTCTTC
j_call: TRBJ1-1; clone_size: once; v_call: TRBV9; d_call: .; cdr3_aa: CASSVRGNTEAFF; cdr3_nt: TGTGCCAGCAGCGTGCGGGGGAACACTGAAGCTTTCTTT
j_call: TRBJ2-2; clone_size: .; v_call: TRBV9; d_call: .; cdr3_aa: CASSAQTGELFF; cdr3_nt: TGTGCCAGCAGCGCCCAAACCGGGGAGCTGTTTTTT
j_call: TRBJ1-5; clone_size: .; v_call: TRBV5-5; d_call: .; cdr3_aa: CASSLGRTGGQPQHF; cdr3_nt: TGTGCCAGCAGCTTGGGGCGGACGGGAGGGCAGCCCCAGCATTTT
j_call: TRBJ1-2; clone_size: .; v_call: TRBV28; d_call: .; cdr3_aa: CAGGGTYGYTF; cdr3_nt: TGTGCCGGGGGGGGTACATATGGCTACACCTTC
j_call: TRBJ1-1; clone_size: .; v_call: TRBV3-1/TRBV3-2; d_call: .; cdr3_aa: CASSQVGRGAEAFF; cdr3_nt: TGTGCCAGCAGCCAAGTAGGCCGGGGGGCTGAAGCTTTCTTT
j_call: TRBJ2-7; clone_size: .; v_call: TRBV2; d_call: .; cdr3_aa: CATTGLPGGEQYF; cdr3_nt: TGTGCCACCACGGGACTCCCTGGAGGAGAGCAGTACTTC
j_call: TRBJ2-5; clone_size: .; v_call: TRBV7-6; d_call: TRBD1; cdr3_aa: CASSLGSGTGGRETQYF; cdr3_nt: TGTGCCAGCAGCTTAGGGTCCGGGACAGGGGGCCGAGAGACCCAGTACTTC
j_call: TRBJ2-2; clone_size: .; v_call: TRBV5-1; d_call: .; cdr3_aa: CASSLSGLRTMSWDPTGELFF; cdr3_nt: TGCGCCAGCAGCTTGTCTGGGCTACGGACAATGAGTTGGGATCCCACCGGGGAGCTGTTTTTT
j_call: TRBJ1-4; clone_size: .; v_call: TRBV25-1; d_call: TRBD1; cdr3_aa: CASSSYRDRGVEKLFF; cdr3_nt: TGTGCCAGCAGTAGTTACCGGGACAGGGGGGTTGAAAAACTGTTTTTT
j_call: TRBJ2-3; clone_size: .; v_call: TRBV2; d_call: TRBD1; cdr3_aa: CASSYGTASTDTQYF; cdr3_nt: TGTGCCAGCTCCTACGGGACAGCAAGCACAGATACGCAGTATTTT
j_call: TRBJ1-2; clone_size: .; v_call: TRBV6-1; d_call: .; cdr3_aa: CASSDNRVGGYTF; cdr3_nt: TGTGCCAGCAGTGATAACAGGGTTGGGGGCTACACCTTC
j_call: TRBJ1-1; clone_size: .; v_call: TRBV13; d_call: .; cdr3_aa: CASSSYSPGLTEMGAFF; cdr3_nt: TGTGCCAGCAGCTCATATTCCCCCGGACTTACGGAAATGGGGGCTTTCTTT
j_call: TRBJ2-1; clone_size: .; v_call: TRBV3-1/TRBV3-2; d_call: TRBD2; cdr3_aa: CASLPGLAGEYNEQFF; cdr3_nt: TGTGCCAGCCTCCCGGGACTAGCGGGGGAGTACAATGAGCAGTTCTTC
j_call: TRBJ1-3; clone_size: .; v_call: TRBV18; d_call: .; cdr3_aa: CASSPRLSYSGNTIYF; cdr3_nt: TGTGCCAGCTCACCCCGTTTAAGCTACTCTGGAAACACCATATATTTT
j_call: TRBJ1-3; clone_size: few; v_call: TRBV19; d_call: .; cdr3_aa: CRGNSGNTIYF; cdr3_nt: TGCCGGGGGAACTCTGGAAACACCATATATTTT
j_call: TRBJ2-3; clone_size: .; v_call: TRBV5-1; d_call: .; cdr3_aa: CASVVPGTDTQYF; cdr3_nt: TGCGCCAGCGTGGTCCCGGGCACAGATACGCAGTATTTT
j_call: TRBJ2-7; clone_size: .; v_call: TRBV2; d_call: TRBD1; cdr3_aa: CASGGQGTYEQYF; cdr3_nt: TGTGCCAGCGGCGGACAGGGAACCTACGAGCAGTACTTC
j_call: TRBJ1-1; clone_size: .; v_call: TRBV19; d_call: TRBD1; cdr3_aa: CASRPGGWNTEAFF; cdr3_nt: TGTGCCAGTAGGCCAGGGGGCTGGAACACTGAAGCTTTCTTT